Detailed here is one TCR beta chain. No antigen is known for it. At one boundary the junction diverges from the germline segment, which might be a read error. The sample originates from a study of vaccination and CD4 T cells after COVID-19. Study in general: Two of the convalescents were Hispanic, and convalescents were six males and four females. Samples were taken after vaccination, a median of approximately 70 days after dose two, with a range of 14 to 241. Researchers took samples from a few convalescent patients on day 14 and on days 161 to 241 after vaccination.

The time point denotes: late sampling 161 to 241 days after vaccination in a few convalescent patients. Regarding treatment: roughly nine-day PBMC culture with coronavirus spike peptide pools or control peptides (ViraFEST assay). The CDR3 spans 15 residues. Germline assignment: CDR1 MNHEY and CDR2 SMNVEV (reference sequence). Researchers used the Oncomine TCR Beta short-read assay to sequence DNA from cultured CD4+ T cells. MiXCR, run by TCRdb on the PCR reads, gives a single entry per CDR3 protein. The table records tens of thousands of distinct CDR3 sequences, roughly 27% of them present only once.

Material: CD4+ T cells from blood, cultured in vitro, obtained about 7 months after SARS-CoV-2 vaccination. The V and J genes are TRBV27 and TRBJ2-2; TRBD2 matches 9 bases. This clonotype originated in a human donor who had recovered from COVID-19. The CDR3 sequence: CASHALGGRGGEQFF. In DNA, the CDR3 is TGTGCCAGCCACGCCTTGGGGGGGCGGGGGGGGGAGCAGTTTTTT.